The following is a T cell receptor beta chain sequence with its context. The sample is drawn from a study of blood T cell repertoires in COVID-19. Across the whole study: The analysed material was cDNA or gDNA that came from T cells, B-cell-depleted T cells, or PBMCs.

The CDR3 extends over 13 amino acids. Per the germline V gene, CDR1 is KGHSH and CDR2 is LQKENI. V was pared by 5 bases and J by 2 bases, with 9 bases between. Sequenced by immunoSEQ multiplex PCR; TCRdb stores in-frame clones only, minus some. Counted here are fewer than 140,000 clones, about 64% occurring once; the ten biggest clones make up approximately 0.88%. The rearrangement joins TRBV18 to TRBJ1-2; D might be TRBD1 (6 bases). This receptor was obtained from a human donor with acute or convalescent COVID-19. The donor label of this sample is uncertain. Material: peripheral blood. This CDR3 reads CASSEDRNYGYTF. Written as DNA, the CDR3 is TGTGCCAGCTCAGAGGACAGAAACTATGGCTACACCTTC. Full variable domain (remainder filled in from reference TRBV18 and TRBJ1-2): NAGVMQNPRHLVRRRGQEARLRCSPMKGHSHVYWYRQLPEEGLKFMVYLQKENIIDESGMPKERFSAEFPKEGPSILRIQQVVRGDSAAYFCASSEDRNYGYTFGSGTRLTVV.